This entry lists 7 T cell receptor beta chains sequenced from one sample in a study of response to subunit inactivated influenza vaccine. TCRdb fed the RT-PCR reads into MiXCR, producing one record per CDR3 protein. The table has about 530,000 distinct CDR3 sequences, approximately 10% seen once. Specimen: PBMCs from blood, collected on the day of vaccination. These receptors all stem from a man between 50 and 59 years old who received an inactivated influenza vaccine.

Ten or more counts support this clonotype. The chain links TRBV20-1 to TRBJ2-3, with a weak D call TRBD2 (5 bases). The CDR3 is 17 amino acids. Germline values: CDR1 DFQATT, CDR2 SNEGSKA (reference sequence). Trimming took off 1 base at V and 0 bases at J, with 17 bases between the two ends. The CDR3: CSARGRSGEGSTDTQYF. CDR3 DNA sequence: TGCAGTGCTAGAGGGAGGAGCGGAGAAGGTAGCACAGATACGCAGTATTTT.

V is TRBV7-2 and J is TRBJ2-1, with 11 bases identical to TRBD2. Germline loops: CDR1 SGHTA, CDR2 FQGNSA. This CDR3 comprises 18 residues. The V gene end was trimmed by 3 bases and the J gene end by 7 bases; junction bases not matched to a gene: 14. CDR3 protein: CASSLRGASGGIRNEQFF. CDR3 sequence (DNA): TGTGCCAGCAGCTTGCGTGGGGCTAGCGGGGGGATTAGAAATGAGCAGTTCTTC.

The rearrangement uses TRBV4-2 and TRBJ2-7; D is ambiguous. Looked up from germline, CDR1 is LGHNA and CDR2 is YNFKEQ. Trimming left V 0 bases short and J 0 bases short, with 9 bases between. CDR3 length: 15 residues. The CDR3 DNA is TGTGCCAGCAGCCAAGATCAAGGACGCTCCTACGAGCAGTACTTC. Translating it yields CASSQDQGRSYEQYF.

The V and J genes are TRBV10-2 and TRBJ1-1; no clear D. The V end lost 3 bases, the J end lost 0 bases, and 8 bases lay between the germline ends. From germline, CDR1 is WSHSY and CDR2 SAAADI. CDR3 length: 14 residues. In nucleotides, the CDR3 is TGCGCCAGCAGTGAAGTACGGGTGAACACTGAAGCTTTCTTT. As protein: CASSEVRVNTEAFF.

This clonotype was found a few times. The J gene is TRBJ2-3, the V gene TRBV10-3, with D perhaps TRBD1 (6 bases). Germline CDR1 is ENHRY and CDR2 is SYGVKD. The CDR3 contains 15 residues. V was clipped by 3 bases and J by 6 bases, with 16 bases between them. In nucleotides, the CDR3 is TGTGCCATCAGTGAAGGGGGTACCCCGAGGGATACGCAGTATTTT. Protein: CAISEGGTPRDTQYF.

This chain connects TRBV4-1 to TRBJ2-7, with TRBD2 matching over 8 bases. Germline V gene lookup returns CDR1 MGHRA and CDR2 YSYEKL. The CDR3 is made up of 16 amino acids. Germline trimming cut 1 base from V and 5 bases from J; bases unmatched to any gene: 10. Here the CDR3 DNA reads TGCGCCAGCAGCCAAGGCAATGGAGCGGGAGCCAACGAGCAGTACTTC. The encoded protein is CASSQGNGAGANEQYF.

The chain combines TRBV5-1 with TRBJ2-5; perhaps TRBD1 as D (6 bases). The CDR3 has 16 residues. The germline V and J ends were trimmed by 0 bases and 4 bases, with 16 bases remaining between them. Germline CDR1 SGHRS, CDR2 YFSETQ. The CDR3 spells CASSLGLGRGGETQYF. For the CDR3, the DNA is TGCGCCAGCAGCTTGGGTTTGGGCAGGGGTGGAGAGACCCAGTACTTC.